The 29 T cell receptor beta chains listed next were all sequenced from one sample in a study of beta chain features in type 1 diabetes. Of the isolated RNA, all was reverse transcribed, and so the sequenced material was expressed TCRB transcripts. The repertoire was sequenced with immunoSEQ multiplex PCR; TCRdb's copy has only in-frame clones and lacks some. Among about 620,000 clones, roughly a sixth were seen once, and the ten largest hold approximately 0.093%. Material: naive CD4+ T cells from blood. All receptors derive from a man in his late teens or twenties in good health.

The chain is built from TRBV7-9 and TRBJ2-7; D gene uncertain. The germline V gene encodes CDR1 SEHNR and CDR2 FQNEAQ (reference sequence). The ends were cut back, 4 bases at V and 0 bases at J, with 16 bases in the middle. The CDR3 has 16 residues. CDR3 nucleotides: TGTGCCAGCAGCTCCACCGGGTGGGCGGCCTCCTACGAGCAGTACTTC. Translation gives CASSSTGWAASYEQYF.

Details on this clone: A junction boundary mismatches the germline segment, possibly from a read error. This chain links TRBV28 with TRBJ2-7; 10 nucleotides agree with TRBD1. CDR3 length: 14 amino acids. The germline gives CDR1 MDHEN, CDR2 SYDVKM. CDR3 coding DNA: TGTGCCAGCAGTATGGACAGGGGGATTTACGGGCAGTACTTC. Its translation is CASSMDRGIYGQYF.

V usage is TRBV7-2 and J usage is TRBJ2-3; 14 positions match TRBD2. The length of the CDR3 is 18 residues. Germline assignment: CDR1 SGHTA and CDR2 FQGNSA. V dropped 4 bases and J dropped 8; count of bases not matched to a gene: 14. CDR3 nucleotides: TGTGCCAGCAGCTCCTACCCGAGCGGGACTAGCGGGAGTGGTACGCAGTATTTT. This translates into CASSSYPSGTSGSGTQYF.

This clone has more than one count but fewer than ten. V is TRBV7-6 and J is TRBJ2-7; 10 positions agree with TRBD1. The CDR3 covers 15 residues. Germline-derived CDR1 and CDR2 are SGHVS and FNYEAQ. Trimming took 5 bases from V and 2 from J; bases not matched to a gene: 6. CDR3 in amino acids: CASSLQTGGTYEQYF. CDR3 bases: TGTGCCAGCAGCCTCCAGACAGGGGGCACCTACGAGCAGTACTTC.

Many counts were recorded for this clone. V usage is TRBV10-3 and J usage is TRBJ2-3; 7 bases fit TRBD1. The CDR3 extends over 15 amino acids. Trimming cost V 10 bases and J 6 bases; bases outside gene matches: 16. Germline CDR1 is ENHRY and CDR2 is SYGVKD. The CDR3 loop reads CATRSRDSLSDTQYF. Here the CDR3 DNA reads TGTGCCACCAGAAGCCGGGACAGCTTGTCGGATACGCAGTATTTT.

This clone was seen more than once but under ten times. V gene TRBV9 combines with J gene TRBJ2-5, with 8 bases aligning to TRBD2. CDR1 and CDR2 from the germline V gene are SGDLS and YYNGEE. The CDR3 totals 15 residues. The junction had 9 bases not matched to a gene; V was cut back by 3 bases and J by 5 bases. CDR3: CASSAEAGVRETQYF. The CDR3 bases are TGTGCCAGCAGCGCAGAAGCGGGAGTGAGGGAGACCCAGTACTTC.

This sequence joins TRBV5-1 and TRBJ2-5, with unresolved D. The CDR3 runs to 14 residues. Germline V gene data show CDR1 as SGHRS and CDR2 as YFSETQ. V was clipped by 0 bases and J by 7 bases, with 13 bases between them. The CDR3 sequence: CASSLDEVFGTQYF. CDR3 nucleotide sequence: TGCGCCAGCAGCTTGGATGAGGTCTTTGGGACCCAGTACTTC.

This clone was observed a handful of times. The chain carries TRBV28 and TRBJ2-1; 14 positions agree with TRBD2. The CDR3 length is 16 residues. Trimming took 5 bases from V and 7 from J; bases not matched to a gene: 7. From germline, CDR1 is MDHEN and CDR2 SYDVKM. CDR3: CASSPGTSGRRNEQFF. The DNA for the CDR3 is TGTGCCAGCAGTCCGGGGACTAGCGGGAGACGTAATGAGCAGTTCTTC.

In its sample, this clone was seen a few times. The genes are TRBV10-3 and TRBJ2-1; no clear D. The CDR3 runs 14 residues. Per the germline V gene, CDR1 is ENHRY and CDR2 is SYGVKD. Trimming shortened V by 4 bases and J by 1 base, and 8 bases separated the two germline ends. The DNA of the CDR3 is TGTGCCATCAGTGGCCAAGGGTCCTACAATGAGCAGTTCTTC. Translated: CAISGQGSYNEQFF.

This clone was recorded a few times. V gene TRBV25-1 combines with J gene TRBJ1-3; maybe TRBD1 (6 bases). Trimming took 7 bases from V and 8 from J, leaving 12 bases between them. CDR3 length: 12 residues. Germline loops: CDR1 MGHDK, CDR2 SYGVNS. The CDR3 DNA sequence: TGTGCCAGCACCCACCAGGGGTACACCATATATTTT. Its protein product is CASTHQGYTIYF.

The rearrangement uses TRBV18 and TRBJ1-5; 8 bases align to TRBD1. The J segment lost 3 bases and the V segment lost 3 bases, leaving 7 bases of the junction unmatched. The CDR3 runs 16 residues. The germline gives CDR1 KGHSH, CDR2 LQKENI. The CDR3 DNA sequence: TGTGCCAGCTCACCGGAGACAGGGGCCCTCAATCAGCCCCAGCATTTT. Protein sequence: CASSPETGALNQPQHF.

The chain links TRBV5-1 to TRBJ1-4; D possibly corresponds to TRBD1 (6 bases). Germline V gives CDR1 SGHRS, CDR2 YFSETQ. V was shortened by 0 bases and J by 7 bases, with 13 bases between the two germline ends. CDR3 length: 15 residues. CDR3 sequence reads: CASSLAWGLSEKLFF. CDR3 DNA: TGCGCCAGCAGCTTGGCCTGGGGGCTCAGTGAAAAACTGTTTTTT.

J is TRBJ2-3 and V is TRBV7-9; D remains ambiguous. The CDR3 runs to 13 residues. Trimming cost V 1 base and J 2 bases, with 4 bases left between them. Germline loops: CDR1 SEHNR, CDR2 FQNEAQ (reference sequence). This chain's CDR3 is CASSLGVTDTQYF. DNA of the CDR3: TGTGCCAGCAGCTTAGGGGTCACAGATACGCAGTATTTT.

The chain combines TRBV5-1 with TRBJ2-7; 9 bases map to TRBD1. The CDR3 runs 13 residues. Germline V gene lookup returns CDR1 SGHRS and CDR2 YFSETQ. V lost 6 bases, J lost 5 bases, and 6 bases stayed unmatched. In DNA, the CDR3 is TGCGCCAGCACCCAGGGACAGGGCCACGAGCAGTACTTC. It specifies CASTQGQGHEQYF.

The chain is built from TRBV9 and TRBJ2-2, with no clear D. Trimming took off 0 bases at V and 0 bases at J, with 9 bases between the two ends. Germline CDR1 SGDLS, CDR2 YYNGEE. The length of the CDR3 is 16 residues. The CDR3 spells CASSVAGNTNTGELFF. CDR3 DNA sequence: TGTGCCAGCAGCGTAGCTGGTAACACGAACACCGGGGAGCTGTTTTTT.

This clone was detected only a few times. This chain links TRBV12-5 with TRBJ2-2; 7 nucleotides match TRBD1. The CDR3 extends over 19 amino acids. Looked up from germline, CDR1 is LGHNT and CDR2 is FRNRAP. J was trimmed by 4 bases and V by 0 bases; bases with no gene match: 14. The CDR3 loop is CASGLVISLYRGGTGELFF. CDR3 nucleotide sequence: TGTGCTAGTGGTTTGGTAATCTCTTTGTACAGGGGCGGCACCGGGGAGCTGTTTTTT.

There are a few counts of this clone. The CDR3 region has the DNA TGTGCCAGCAGGCGGGACATCAATGAGCAGTTCTTC. Its translation: CASRRDINEQFF. The gene calls are TRBV2 and TRBJ2-1; D may match TRBD1 or TRBD2 (6 bases each). The length of the CDR3 is 12 residues. CDR1 SNHLY and CDR2 FYNNEI come from the germline V gene. The V end lost 6 bases, the J end lost 6 bases, and 9 bases lay between the germline ends.

V and J are TRBV7-9 and TRBJ1-3; perhaps TRBD1 as D (5 bases). In germline, CDR1 is SEHNR, CDR2 FQNEAQ (reference sequence). Deletions cut 4 bases from V and 7 bases from J, with 20 bases between. This CDR3 has 16 amino acids. For the CDR3, the DNA is TGTGCCAGCAGCTATGCACAGGTCGGGGATGGGAACACCATATATTTT. Its protein product is CASSYAQVGDGNTIYF.

The V call is TRBV6-1, the J call TRBJ2-4; 9 nucleotides match TRBD2. The V gene end was trimmed by 5 bases and the J gene end by 10 bases; junction bases not matched to a gene: 9. This CDR3 comprises 14 residues. Germline-derived CDR1 and CDR2 are MNHNS and SASEGT. The CDR3: CASSTTSGSYIQYF. The CDR3 nucleotides are TGTGCCAGCAGTACGACTAGCGGATCATATATTCAGTACTTC.

V gene TRBV6-5 combines with J gene TRBJ2-2, with unresolved D. Germline V gives CDR1 MNHEY, CDR2 SVGAGI. This CDR3 is 12 amino acids long. Trimming took 2 bases from V and 6 from J, leaving 4 bases between them. The DNA for the CDR3 is TGTGCCAGCAGTTACGGGTCCGGGGAGCTGTTTTTT. Protein product: CASSYGSGELFF.

The genes are TRBV5-4 and TRBJ2-1; TRBD1 matches 8 bases. This CDR3 comprises 15 residues. J gave up 4 bases and V 4 bases, and 7 bases lay outside the gene matches. Germline V gene lookup returns CDR1 SGHNT and CDR2 YYREEE (reference sequence). CDR3 in amino acids: CASSQDRAEYNEQFF. The CDR3 DNA reads TGTGCCAGCAGCCAGGACAGGGCTGAGTACAATGAGCAGTTCTTC.

V gene TRBV11-1 combines with J gene TRBJ2-5; 10 positions match TRBD2. Germline CDR1 reads SGHAT; CDR2 reads FQDESV (reference sequence). Trimming at V came to 6 bases and at J to 5 bases, leaving 9 bases not matched to a gene. CDR3 length equals 15 residues. CDR3 DNA sequence: TGTGCCAGCAGGTCTCTAGCGGGAGCAGGGGAGACCCAGTACTTC. Translating gives CASRSLAGAGETQYF.

J is TRBJ1-1 and V is TRBV6-6; 10 bases map to TRBD1. This CDR3 contains 14 residues. J lost 4 bases, V lost 2 bases, and 1 base had no gene match. Germline V lookup: CDR1 MNHNY, CDR2 SVGAGI (reference sequence). The CDR3: CASSYDRGLTEAFF. In DNA, the CDR3 is TGTGCCAGCAGTTACGACAGGGGGCTCACTGAAGCTTTCTTT.

This clone was recorded many times. The chain couples TRBV28 to TRBJ2-7; 10 nucleotides agree with TRBD2. Germline V CDR1 and CDR2: MDHEN, SYDVKM. The CDR3 consists of 11 residues. The ends lost 8 bases at V and 7 bases at J; junction bases unmatched: 2. DNA for the CDR3: TGTGCCAGCGGGACTAGCGTTGAGCAGTACTTC. Its translation: CASGTSVEQYF.

The rearrangement uses TRBV25-1 and TRBJ2-7, with TRBD2 as a possible D gene (5 bases). V was pared by 4 bases and J by 2 bases, with 15 bases between. CDR3 size: 15 residues. Germline-derived CDR1 and CDR2 are MGHDK and SYGVNS. CDR3 loop: CASSAYEGETYEQYF. The DNA of the CDR3 is TGTGCCAGCAGTGCCTACGAGGGTGAAACCTACGAGCAGTACTTC.

This clone was seen only a few times. The rearrangement joins TRBV15 to TRBJ2-1; D may be TRBD2 (6 bases). The germline V gene encodes CDR1 LNHNV and CDR2 YYDKDF (reference sequence). This CDR3 has 17 residues. The V end was cut by 0 bases, the J end by 12 bases, with 24 bases between. CDR3 residues: CATSRDPPPGGMLGQFF. The CDR3 DNA reads TGTGCCACCAGCAGAGACCCCCCGCCTGGAGGGATGTTGGGGCAGTTCTTC.

This clone was picked up a small number of times. The CDR3, as DNA: TGCGCCAGCAGCCAAGGTGATCGTGGTTCGGGCAATCAGCCCCAGCATTTT. Translating it yields CASSQGDRGSGNQPQHF. The genes are TRBV4-1 and TRBJ1-5; no firm D call. Germline loops: CDR1 MGHRA, CDR2 YSYEKL. This CDR3 comprises 17 residues. V was cut by 1 base and J by 2 bases, with 15 bases left in between.

The chain couples TRBV27 to TRBJ2-7; tentative D call: TRBD2 (6 bases). V gave up 2 bases and J gave up 0 bases, with 20 bases separating them. The CDR3 sequence is 18 residues long. Germline CDR1 is MNHEY and CDR2 is SMNVEV (reference sequence). CDR3 in DNA: TGTGCCAGCAGTTTAACCCCCTATCGGAGGGGCATCTCCTACGAGCAGTACTTC. Amino acids: CASSLTPYRRGISYEQYF.

CDR3 residues: CASSDPGLWSSYEQYF. The CDR3 DNA sequence: TGTGCCAGCAGCGACCCGGGACTCTGGAGCTCCTACGAGCAGTACTTC. The rearrangement joins TRBV7-2 to TRBJ2-7, with TRBD2 as a possible D gene (6 bases). The CDR3 loop spans 16 amino acids. Germline assignment: CDR1 SGHTA and CDR2 FQGNSA. Trimming removed 5 bases from V and 0 bases from J, with 17 bases in between.